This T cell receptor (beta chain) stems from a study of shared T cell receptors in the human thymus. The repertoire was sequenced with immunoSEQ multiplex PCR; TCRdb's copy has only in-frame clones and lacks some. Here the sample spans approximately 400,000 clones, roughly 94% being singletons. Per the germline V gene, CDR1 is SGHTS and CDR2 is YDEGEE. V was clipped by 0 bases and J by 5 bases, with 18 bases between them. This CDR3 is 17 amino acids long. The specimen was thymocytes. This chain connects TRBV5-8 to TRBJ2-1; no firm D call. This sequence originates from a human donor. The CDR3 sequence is CASSLDRCSSINNEQFF. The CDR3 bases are TGTGCCAGCAGCTTGGATCGGTGCAGCTCAATAAACAATGAGCAGTTCTTC.